What follows are 23 T cell receptor beta chains derived from one specimen sequenced in a study of regulatory T cells in long-lasting Graves disease. Time point given: newly diagnosed GD, antithyroid drugs for less than 3 months. Isolated PBMC RNA provided the starting material for the TCR library. The TCR beta library used iRepertoire HTBI primers with Arm-PCR amplification of CDR3. From the multiplex PCR reads, TCRdb called clonotypes with MiXCR, one entry per CDR3 protein. The table includes roughly 500,000 distinct CDR3 sequences, roughly 12% detected once. The same sample was also studied in work on T cells in Graves' hyperthyroidism and ophthalmopathy.

The material was peripheral blood mononuclear cells (PBMCs), obtained at new diagnosis, from a patient treated with antithyroid drugs. These receptors all stem from a man younger than 45 with Graves disease.

This clonotype came up a few times. No conserved phenylalanine or tryptophan ends this CDR3, so it is likely a read error. V usage is TRBV5-6 and J usage is TRBJ2-1; 9 bases fit TRBD2. The junction had 17 bases not matched to a gene; V was cut back by 3 bases and J by 10 bases. The CDR3 spans 17 residues. Looked up from germline, CDR1 is SGHDT and CDR2 is YYEEEE. CDR3 region: CASSSIPGTSSLKEQFP. The DNA for the CDR3 is TGTGCCAGCAGCTCCATACCCGGGACTAGCAGTTTGAAGGAGCAGTTCCCC.

This clonotype appeared a single time. A much bigger clone sits one base away, suggesting this may be a read error. The chain is built from TRBV29-1 and TRBJ1-1; D uncertain. V lost 6 bases to trimming and J lost 4 bases, with 12 bases between them. The CDR3 contains 12 residues. Germline CDR1 is SQVTM and CDR2 is ANQGSEA. The CDR3 DNA reads as TGCAGCGTGCGGGTATTGAGCACTGAAGCTTTCTTT. Residues: CSVRVLSTEAFF.

This clonotype was counted ten times or more. The rearrangement joins TRBV5-1 to TRBJ2-7, with D maybe TRBD2 (6 bases). CDR1 and CDR2 (germline): SGHRS, YFSETQ. This CDR3 region has 16 residues. Trimming cost V 3 bases and J 1 base, with 17 bases left between them. The CDR3 DNA reads TGCGCCAGCAGCTCCGGTGGCGGGACCGCATCCTACGAGCAGTACTTC. Residues: CASSSGGGTASYEQYF.

A word on this clonotype: One end of the junction varies from germline; a read error may be responsible. The CDR3 reads CASSTSTTYKEQFF. The CDR3 nucleotides read TGCGCCAGCAGTACTAGCACTACTTACAAGGAGCAGTTCTTC. The chain is built from TRBV10-2 and TRBJ2-1, with D maybe TRBD2 (6 bases). CDR1 and CDR2 (germline): WSHSY, SAAADI. This CDR3 has 14 amino acids.

This clonotype was picked up many times. This chain uses TRBV11-2 with TRBJ2-6; no clear D. The ends were cut back, 6 bases at V and 3 bases at J, with 6 bases in the middle. The germline V gene has CDR1 SGHAT and CDR2 FQNNGV. The CDR3 consists of 13 residues. Here the CDR3 reads CASSFGGANVLTF. In DNA form, the CDR3 reads TGTGCCAGCAGTTTTGGTGGGGCCAACGTCCTGACTTTC.

This clonotype was seen ten or more times. The genes are TRBV15 and TRBJ2-1; 8 nucleotides line up with TRBD1. Trimming cost V 3 bases and J 6 bases; bases outside gene matches: 10. This CDR3 comprises 16 residues. Germline lookup yields CDR1 LNHNV and CDR2 YYDKDF (reference sequence). The CDR3 sequence: CATSRLGQAIFNEQFF. The CDR3 DNA is TGTGCCACCAGCAGGCTGGGACAGGCGATTTTCAATGAGCAGTTCTTC.

Ten or more counts support this clonotype. The chain combines TRBV2 with TRBJ2-3, with D perhaps TRBD1 (6 bases). V lost 5 bases and J lost 1, with 16 bases in between. This CDR3 spans 16 amino acids. Germline V gene data show CDR1 as SNHLY and CDR2 as FYNNEI. The CDR3 spells CASSRGQSFRTDTQYF. In DNA, the CDR3 is TGTGCCAGCAGTAGGGGACAATCGTTTCGCACAGATACGCAGTATTTT.

This clonotype came up many times. This sequence joins TRBV24-1 and TRBJ2-1, with TRBD2 as a possible D gene (5 bases). CDR1 and CDR2 from the germline V gene are KGHDR and SFDVKD. This CDR3 is 14 amino acids long. V lost 1 base and J 8 bases, leaving 11 bases between the germline ends. DNA for the CDR3: TGTGCCACCAGTGATTTTGGACTGTTCGATGAGCAGTTCTTC. Translated: CATSDFGLFDEQFF.

The CDR3 DNA reads TGTGCCAGCAGCTACACGGGAGGCGGGGCGGATACGCAGTATTTT. This sequence encodes CASSYTGGGADTQYF. The V and J genes are TRBV5-6 and TRBJ2-3, with TRBD2 matching over 7 bases. The V gene end was trimmed by 3 bases and the J gene end by 6 bases; junction bases not matched to a gene: 10. The CDR3 sequence is 15 residues long. The germline gives CDR1 SGHDT, CDR2 YYEEEE. Full variable domain (outside the CDR3, taken from reference TRBV5-6 and TRBJ2-3): DAGVTQSPTHLIKTRGQQVTLRCSPKSGHDTVSWYQQALGQGPQFIFQYYEEEERQRGNFPDRFSGHQFPNYSSELNVNALLLGDSALYLCASSYTGGGADTQYFGPGTRLTVL.

This clonotype was observed a few times. This rearrangement joins TRBV3-1 to TRBJ1-1; D possibly corresponds to TRBD1 (5 bases). The CDR3 totals 14 residues. The germline CDR1 and CDR2 sequences are LGHDT and YNNKEL (reference sequence). V was cut by 3 bases and J by 0 bases, with 8 bases left in between. Written as DNA, the CDR3 is TGTGCCAGCAGCCAGTCGGGGCTGAACACTGAAGCTTTCTTT. Translation gives CASSQSGLNTEAFF.

Ten or more counts support this clonotype. The chain has TRBV27 and TRBJ1-2; no definite D call. CDR3 length equals 13 residues. In germline, CDR1 is MNHEY, CDR2 SMNVEV (reference sequence). V lost 3 bases to trimming and J lost 4 bases, with 9 bases between them. CDR3 nucleotides: TGTGCCAGCAGTTTCGAGTTAGGCTATGGCTACACCTTC. It specifies CASSFELGYGYTF.

This rearrangement joins TRBV4-1 to TRBJ2-7; D is perhaps TRBD2 (6 bases). Germline values: CDR1 MGHRA, CDR2 YSYEKL. V lost 2 bases to trimming and J lost 5 bases, with 16 bases between them. CDR3 length equals 15 residues. CDR3 region: CASSQFTGEFHEQYF. DNA of the CDR3: TGCGCCAGCAGCCAATTTACGGGAGAATTCCACGAGCAGTACTTC.

Note on this clonotype: A much larger clone lies one base from this, so it may be a read error. The CDR3 DNA sequence: TGTGCCAGCAGACCCCCCGGGACAGCAACCTACGAGCAGTTCTTC. Residues: CASRPPGTATYEQFF. V and J are TRBV28 and TRBJ2-1; 7 nucleotides line up with TRBD1. The germline V gene encodes CDR1 MDHEN and CDR2 SYDVKM. V lost 6 bases to trimming and J lost 10 bases; unmatched junction nucleotides: 15. The CDR3 is 15 amino acids.

The genes are TRBV7-2 and TRBJ2-3; 8 bases map to TRBD2. J lost 5 bases, V lost 2 bases, and 3 bases had no gene match. The CDR3 has 14 amino acids. Germline V lookup: CDR1 SGHTA, CDR2 FQGNSA. CDR3 nucleotides: TGTGCCAGCAGCTTAAGCCTAGCGGGAGATACGCAGTATTTT. This codes for CASSLSLAGDTQYF.

This clonotype has at least ten counts. The chain couples TRBV7-8 to TRBJ2-3, with D hard to call. The CDR3 has 13 residues. Trimming cost V 3 bases and J 5 bases, with 9 bases left between them. CDR1 and CDR2 from the germline V gene are SGHVS and FQNEAQ. The CDR3: CASSFSEVDTQYF. DNA for the CDR3: TGTGCCAGCAGCTTTTCCGAGGTAGATACGCAGTATTTT.

At least ten counts were recorded for this clonotype. This rearrangement joins TRBV20-1 to TRBJ2-7; D assignment may be TRBD1 or TRBD2 (6 bases each). Germline V gene sequence: CDR1 DFQATT, CDR2 SNEGSKA (reference sequence). Trimming shortened V by 1 base and J by 2 bases, and 12 bases separated the two germline ends. The CDR3 covers 14 residues. The chain's CDR3 is CSARAGAKAYEQYF. CDR3 in DNA: TGCAGTGCTAGAGCGGGGGCCAAGGCCTACGAGCAGTACTTC.

Only a few counts were recorded for this clonotype. This rearrangement joins TRBV20-1 to TRBJ2-1; perhaps TRBD2 as D (5 bases). Germline lookup yields CDR1 DFQATT and CDR2 SNEGSKA (reference sequence). This CDR3 is 17 amino acids long. The ends were cut back, 0 bases at V and 0 bases at J, with 15 bases in the middle. CDR3 in DNA: TGCAGTGCTAGAGAGGGAGACATAATTGTCTCCTACAATGAGCAGTTCTTC. Encoded protein: CSAREGDIIVSYNEQFF.

The table lists this clonotype with many counts. V usage is TRBV6-1 and J usage is TRBJ2-6, with a possible D match to TRBD1 (5 bases). Germline-derived CDR1 and CDR2 are MNHNS and SASEGT. The CDR3 covers 12 residues. V lost 8 bases and J lost 4, with 6 bases in between. CDR3 nucleotide sequence: TGTGCCAGCGGGGCCGGGGCCAACGTCCTGACTTTC. Translating gives CASGAGANVLTF.

This clonotype was detected ten times or more. The chain joins TRBV2 to TRBJ1-5; 7 nucleotides match TRBD1. Germline CDR1 is SNHLY and CDR2 is FYNNEI. The CDR3 covers 13 residues. The CDR3 DNA reads as TGTGCTGGGACAGCAGGGAGGGACCAGCCCCAGCATTTT. Its translation is CAGTAGRDQPQHF.

There are many counts of this clonotype. V is TRBV12-3 or TRBV12-4 and J is TRBJ1-2; D is unresolved. V was cut by 1 base and J by 3 bases, with 12 bases left in between. The CDR3 contains 15 residues. This chain's CDR3 is CASSLGPMEDYGYTF. The CDR3 bases are TGTGCCAGCAGTTTAGGTCCGATGGAGGACTATGGCTACACCTTC.

The table lists this clonotype with a few counts. A much more abundant neighbour one base away suggests this may be a read error. The rearrangement uses TRBV9 and TRBJ2-5; TRBD2 matches 7 bases. With V trimmed by 5 bases and J by 1 base, 2 bases remained unmatched. Germline CDR1 SGDLS, CDR2 YYNGEE. This CDR3 contains 13 residues. CDR3 region: CASSGTTQETQYF. Here the CDR3 DNA reads TGTGCCAGCAGTGGGACTACCCAAGAGACCCAGTACTTC.

This clonotype has just a few counts. The chain couples TRBV5-5 to TRBJ1-1; possibly TRBD1 for D (5 bases). Trimming removed 3 bases from V and 3 bases from J, with 6 bases in between. CDR3 length: 12 amino acids. Germline CDR1 SGHKS, CDR2 YYEKEE (reference sequence). CDR3 amino acids: CASSYRYTEAFF. CDR3 nucleotides: TGTGCCAGCAGCTACAGGTACACTGAAGCTTTCTTT.

About this clonotype itself: A read error is possible here, since a much larger clone lies one base away. This chain joins TRBV29-1 and TRBJ1-5; 9 positions match TRBD1. Germline-derived CDR1 and CDR2 are SQVTM and ANQGSEA. The CDR3 runs 12 residues. CDR3 DNA sequence: TGCAGCGCCCGGACAGGGGATCAGCCCCAGGATTTT. This gives the protein CSARTGDQPQDF.